This TCR beta chain came from a study of naive CD8 T cells in extremely preterm neonates (TCRdb year 2017). The study in broad terms: Sorted naive CD8+ T cells from four age groups (extremely preterm neonates, term neonates, young children and adults) were used in the study to compare TCRbeta CDR3 repertoires.

On this clone itself: Its recognized antigen is unknown. Base qualities are missing; no much larger clone stands one base away.

TCRbeta CDR3 regions were amplified from genomic DNA by a two-step, bias-controlled multiplex PCR. Primers specific for every TRBV and TRBJ gene segment were used in the multiplex PCR. The immunoSEQ Assay was used to generate the TCRbeta repertoire data. Per the authors' processing: A relative-frequency ratio and a modified nearest-neighbor algorithm were applied to filter and cluster reads so that closely related sequences were merged. IMGT annotation was followed for the assignment of V, D and J genes to CDR3 sequences. Template counts were quantified against synthetic TCR CDR3 analog sequences and normalized for PCR amplification bias. Analyses were restricted to unique productive sequences, meaning in-frame CDR3 sequences without stop codons. The immunoSEQ Analyzer software was used to compute clonality, defined as 1 minus Pielou's evenness, and iChao1 richness. Statistical testing was performed in JMP, using Student's t-test or a non-parametric test depending on Shapiro-Wilk normality results. In its TCRdb copy, this immuneACCESS table keeps in-frame sequences only and misses some clones. Where compared with another copy, unresolved V genes explain less than half of these, and the others have no known cause. V, J and clone size were drawn from that table, and D and trimming were deduced from the DNA. Across this sample there are about 23,000 clones, with more than 70% seen only once. In total, the top ten clones hold approximately 0.92% of the sample.

Study-wide conclusions, independent of this receptor: Preterm neonates had significantly lower iChao1 richness than all other age groups (p < 0.05) and an even clone distribution, indicating a less rich repertoire. Prospective longitudinal studies of preterm and term neonates were called for by the authors so that T cell development could be tracked within individuals. Preterm CDR3s were shorter, with fewer N additions and less junctional trimming, and were closer to germline than those of older groups. The authors noted a small sample size and variable productive template counts among preterm samples as limitations. A larger fraction of CDR3 nucleotide sequences was shared among preterm neonates (roughly 2.7%) than among term neonates (0.4%), young children (approximately 0.03%) and adults (about 0.01%).

The preterm samples were obtained from a few extremely preterm deliveries at about 22-27 weeks of gestation. The study left out pregnancies involving fetal demise, active maternal HSV infection or known maternal HIV infection. A FACSAria III cell sorter was used to sort live, Annexin V-negative naive CD8+ T cells (CD3+CD8+CD45RA+CCR7+). Each sample yielded roughly 18,000 to 100,000 sorted naive CD8+ T cells. Preassembled standardized sampling kits were used to collect mixed venous-arterial cord blood. Cord blood was held at room temperature, and processing was completed within 4 hours of collection. Ficoll-Paque density gradient centrifugation was used to isolate mononuclear cells from diluted blood. Before sorting, mononuclear cells were cryopreserved in about 10% DMSO plus 90% FBS and kept long term at -150 degrees C. Annexin V and antibodies against CD3, CD8, CCR7 and CD45RA were used to stain the thawed cells. The DNeasy Blood and Tissue Kit was used to extract genomic DNA from sorted cell pellets that had been snap-frozen.

V sheds 1 base and J sheds 10 bases, leaving 16 bases between their ends. For CDR1 and CDR2, the germline V gene lists MGHRA and YSYEKL. Its CDR3 holds 14 amino acids, cysteine through phenylalanine. The CDR3 DNA has 42 bases and is translated from base 1. The sequence is built from TRBV4-1 and TRBJ2-5, and the D gene may be TRBD1, 5 bases matching. The clonotype was recovered from a boy who was born preterm. Sequencing input: naive CD8+ T cells from cord blood. DNA sequence: TGCGCCAGCAGCCAAGCGGGTCCGTTAGGGGACCAGTACTTC. It specifies CASSQAGPLGDQYF.